This T cell receptor (beta chain) was sequenced in a study of early T cells in non-severe SARS-CoV-2 infection. Germline assignment: CDR1 MNHNY and CDR2 SVGAGI (reference sequence). The CDR3 extends over 14 amino acids. V lost 10 bases and J 2 bases, leaving 14 bases between the germline ends. Unique molecular identifier tags were affixed to discrete cDNA molecules. One entry per CDR3 protein, called by TCRdb with MiXCR from the 5' RACE reads. The sample has 65,000 to 95,000 distinct CDR3 sequences, about 17% seen once. This clonotype was sampled from an adult who was a healthcare worker with PCR-confirmed SARS-CoV-2 infection or an uninfected control (not recorded which). The sequencing sample was made of whole blood. V usage is TRBV6-6 and J usage is TRBJ2-2; unclear D gene. CDR3 sequence: CAISARTNTGELFF. The CDR3 DNA reads as TGTGCCATCTCGGCTAGAACTAACACCGGGGAGCTGTTTTTT.